These 18 T cell receptor beta chains were sequenced from one sample in a study of regulatory T cells in long-lasting Graves disease. TCR beta libraries were built with iRepertoire HTBI primers and Arm-PCR of CDR3 regions. MiXCR, run by TCRdb on the multiplex PCR reads, gives a single entry per CDR3 protein. Among 400,000 to 550,000 distinct CDR3 sequences listed, just under 15% were seen once. Time point of the sample: newly diagnosed GD, antithyroid drugs for less than 3 months. Construction of the TCR library relied on RNA isolated from PBMCs. A further study also used this sample, focusing on T cells in Graves' hyperthyroidism and ophthalmopathy.

The sequencing used peripheral blood mononuclear cells (PBMCs), collected at new diagnosis, from a patient treated with antithyroid drugs. These receptors were collected from a woman aged 30 to 39 with Graves disease.

This chain links TRBV19 with TRBJ2-7, with 7 bases that match TRBD2. The CDR3 has 16 amino acids. Germline V gene data show CDR1 as LNHDA and CDR2 as SQIVND (reference sequence). Trimming took 6 bases from V and 2 from J; bases not matched to a gene: 13. CDR3 in DNA: TGTGCCAGTAGCCCGAACGGCGGGGGTACCACCTACGAGCAGTACTTC. Protein sequence: CASSPNGGGTTYEQYF.

In its sample, this clonotype was seen many times. V usage is TRBV20-1 and J usage is TRBJ2-1; 10 bases are a match to TRBD2. Germline values: CDR1 DFQATT, CDR2 SNEGSKA (reference sequence). The CDR3 covers 16 residues. J was trimmed by 1 base and V by 0 bases; bases with no gene match: 3. In DNA form, the CDR3 reads TGCAGTGCTAGAGAACCGGGACTAGCGTCCTACAATGAGCAGTTCTTC. This translates into CSAREPGLASYNEQFF.

The sample holds many counts of this clonotype. The rearrangement joins TRBV28 to TRBJ2-4; a weak D match, TRBD1 (6 bases). This CDR3 has 15 residues. The germline V gene has CDR1 MDHEN and CDR2 SYDVKM. V was trimmed by 3 bases and J by 0 bases, leaving 9 bases between them. The CDR3 region is CASSFGGTAKNIQYF. As DNA, the CDR3 is TGTGCCAGCAGTTTTGGGGGCACAGCCAAAAACATTCAGTACTTC. The whole variable domain, remainder taken from reference TRBV28 and TRBJ2-4, is DVKVTQSSRYLVKRTGEKVFLECVQDMDHENMFWYRQDPGLGLRLIYFSYDVKMKEKGDIPEGYSVSREKKERFSLILESASTNQTSMYLCASSFGGTAKNIQYFGAGTRLSVL.

CDR3 sequence (DNA): TGCAGTGCTAGAGATCGGGGGGCGTGGGGAGTCCAGCATTTT. The encoded protein is CSARDRGAWGVQHF. V usage is TRBV20-1 and J usage is TRBJ1-5; D may be TRBD1 (6 bases). V lost 0 bases to trimming and J lost 12 bases, with 18 bases between them. There are 14 residues in the CDR3. The germline CDR1 and CDR2 sequences are DFQATT and SNEGSKA (reference sequence).

This clonotype was picked up a small number of times. V and J are TRBV5-8 and TRBJ1-4; possible D gene TRBD1, 6 bases. Germline CDR1 SGHTS, CDR2 YDEGEE. CDR3 size: 18 residues. V was cut by 4 bases and J by 7 bases, with 26 bases left in between. The CDR3 loop is CASSTTSGGQPKTEKLFF. The CDR3 DNA is TGTGCCAGCAGCACCACCTCGGGGGGACAACCTAAAACTGAAAAACTGTTTTTT.

This clonotype has a count of ten or more. In DNA, the CDR3 is TGTGCCAGCAGTTTAGGGGGGGACGGCCTGAGCCAGCCCCAGCATTTT. Residues: CASSLGGDGLSQPQHF. V and J are TRBV12-3 or TRBV12-4 and TRBJ1-5; weak D call: TRBD1 (5 bases). The CDR3 sequence is 16 residues long. The V gene lost 1 base and the J gene lost 7 bases, with 17 bases spanning the gap.

The CDR3 spells CASSLENSGANVLTF. For the CDR3, the DNA is TGCGCCAGCAGCTTGGAGAACTCTGGGGCCAACGTCCTGACTTTC. The V call is TRBV5-1, the J call TRBJ2-6; D is undetermined. CDR3 length equals 15 residues. V lost 0 bases to trimming and J lost 0 bases, with 4 bases between them. CDR1 and CDR2 from the germline V gene are SGHRS and YFSETQ.

This clonotype has just a few counts. The rearrangement joins TRBV7-9 to TRBJ1-5; 8 nucleotides match TRBD1. Trimming took 5 bases from V and 4 from J; bases not matched to a gene: 7. The CDR3 loop spans 15 amino acids. Germline V gene lookup returns CDR1 SEHNR and CDR2 FQNEAQ (reference sequence). The CDR3 nucleotides are TGTGCCAGCAGCAGGACAGGGACTGGGAATCAGCCCCAGCATTTT. This gives the protein CASSRTGTGNQPQHF.

The sample holds many counts of this clonotype. The rearrangement links TRBV4-1 to TRBJ2-7, with D possibly matching TRBD2 (5 bases). V was shortened by 1 base and J by 2 bases, with 12 bases between the two germline ends. The CDR3 runs to 15 residues. In germline, CDR1 is MGHRA, CDR2 YSYEKL. The CDR3 loop reads CASSQAGFRAYEQYF. CDR3 in DNA: TGCGCCAGCAGCCAAGCGGGGTTTAGGGCCTACGAGCAGTACTTC.

This clonotype was counted at least ten times. The rearrangement uses TRBV2 and TRBJ2-5; 9 bases fit TRBD2. The V gene end was trimmed by 7 bases and the J gene end by 2 bases; junction bases not matched to a gene: 8. The CDR3 is made up of 15 amino acids. The V gene's germline CDR1 is SNHLY and CDR2 FYNNEI. CDR3 coding DNA: TGTGCCAGCATCCGAGCGGGAGGTTGGCAAGAGACCCAGTACTTC. Its translation is CASIRAGGWQETQYF.

The sample holds one count of this clonotype. Only one base separates this from a far larger clonotype, so it likely reflects a read error. The rearrangement uses TRBV6-2 or TRBV6-3 and TRBJ2-7; 8 bases line up with TRBD2. The CDR3 runs to 17 residues. Germline CDR1 is MNHEY and CDR2 is SVGEGT. V gave up 6 bases and J gave up 2 bases; unmatched junction bases: 15. DNA for the CDR3: TGTGCCAGCAGCATACAACCCCCTAGCGGGTTGGCCTACGAGCAGTACTTC. This sequence encodes CASSIQPPSGLAYEQYF.

The chain is built from TRBV20-1 and TRBJ2-1; no clear D. The CDR3 is 14 residues long. Germline loops: CDR1 DFQATT, CDR2 SNEGSKA (reference sequence). V was trimmed by 3 bases and J by 9 bases, leaving 18 bases between them. The CDR3 DNA reads TGCAGTGCTAGTCCCCCCTACACTTTTGGTGAGCAGTTCTTC. The encoded protein is CSASPPYTFGEQFF.

This clonotype appeared a few times. The rearrangement uses TRBV7-3 and TRBJ2-2; 9 nucleotides match TRBD2. Germline lookup yields CDR1 SGHTA and CDR2 FQGTGA. Trimming cost V 2 bases and J 0 bases; bases outside gene matches: 16. This CDR3 contains 21 residues. Written as DNA, the CDR3 is TGTGCCAGCAGCTTACTTACGCTAGCGGGACACAGTAATTCGAACACCGGGGAGCTGTTTTTT. The encoded protein is CASSLLTLAGHSNSNTGELFF.

The CDR3 DNA reads as TGTGCCAGCAGCTTAGTTAGCGGGAGCTCCCACACAGATACGCAGTATTTT. Translation gives CASSLVSGSSHTDTQYF. The chain uses TRBV7-3 and TRBJ2-3; 9 nucleotides agree with TRBD2. V trimming: 2 bases; J trimming: 2 bases; junction bases outside the gene matches: 8. CDR1 SGHTA and CDR2 FQGTGA come from the germline V gene. The length of the CDR3 is 17 residues.

The chain joins TRBV4-1 to TRBJ2-1; no firm D call. In germline, CDR1 is MGHRA, CDR2 YSYEKL. Deletions cut 0 bases from V and 8 bases from J, with 8 bases between. CDR3 length equals 13 residues. CDR3 nucleotides: TGCGCCAGCAGCCAAGAGAGTTTTGATGAGCAGTTCTTC. Protein: CASSQESFDEQFF.

This clonotype came up many times. The rearrangement joins TRBV4-1 to TRBJ2-7; D remains unclear. The V gene lost 0 bases and the J gene lost 9 bases, with 9 bases spanning the gap. In germline, CDR1 is MGHRA, CDR2 YSYEKL. The CDR3 length is 12 residues. As DNA, the CDR3 is TGCGCCAGCAGCCAAGAGGGATTTGGGCAGTACTTC. Amino acids: CASSQEGFGQYF.

This clonotype was picked up many times. The rearrangement joins TRBV11-3 to TRBJ2-5; TRBD2 is a possible D gene (6 bases). The CDR3 totals 14 residues. Deletions cut 5 bases from V and 2 bases from J, with 12 bases between. Germline V gives CDR1 SGHNT, CDR2 YENEEA. The CDR3, as DNA: TGTGCCAGCAGCGCCCCGGCGGGGCAAGAGACCCAGTACTTC. Translating gives CASSAPAGQETQYF.

This clonotype has ten or more counts. V usage is TRBV5-4 and J usage is TRBJ1-5; D is ambiguous. The V gene's germline CDR1 is SGHNT and CDR2 YYREEE (reference sequence). The CDR3 consists of 12 residues. V was clipped by 0 bases and J by 4 bases, with 2 bases between them. The chain's CDR3 is CASSLENQPQHF. As DNA, the CDR3 is TGTGCCAGCAGCTTGGAGAATCAGCCCCAGCATTTT.